This TCR beta chain was recovered during a study of blood T cell repertoires in COVID-19. The CDR3 has 16 residues. The V gene lost 3 bases and the J gene lost 0 bases, with 15 bases spanning the gap. Looked up from germline, CDR1 is SGHNT and CDR2 is YYREEE (reference sequence). This clone was found once. The table came from immunoSEQ multiplex PCR; TCRdb's copy has only in-frame clones and leaves some out. Here the sample spans about 330,000 clones, 80% to 90% being singletons. The J gene is TRBJ1-2, the V gene TRBV5-4, with D maybe TRBD1 (5 bases). Sample: PBMCs or T cells enriched from blood (not recorded which). This receptor was taken from a woman aged 30 to 39 who had recovered from COVID-19. CDR3 DNA: TGTGCCAGCAGCTCCTACCAGGGCCAACCTAACTATGGCTACACCTTC. Protein sequence: CASSSYQGQPNYGYTF. Looking up the rest from reference TRBV5-4 and TRBJ1-2 gives the full variable domain: ETGVTQSPTHLIKTRGQQVTLRCSSQSGHNTVSWYQQALGQGPQFIFQYYREEENGRGNFPPRFSGLQFPNYSSELNVNALELDDSALYLCASSSYQGQPNYGYTFGSGTRLTVV.